This T cell receptor (beta chain) was identified during a study of response to subunit inactivated influenza vaccine. Points from the study as a whole: Researchers suggested that each seasonal influenza vaccination recruits few new T cells.

As concerns this clonotype: Its target is not known.

TCRdb processed the RT-PCR reads anew with MiXCR; each CDR3 protein has one entry. This sample has 500,000 or so distinct CDR3 sequences, with 16% found just once. In germline, CDR1 is DFQATT, CDR2 SNEGSKA (reference sequence). This CDR3 spans 15 amino acids. The V segment lost 2 bases and the J segment 6 bases; nucleotides outside the gene matches: 9. This receptor was taken from a man aged 50 to 69 who received an inactivated influenza vaccine. This material consisted of CD4+ T cells sorted from PBMCs, taken roughly 24 months after vaccination. The V and J genes are TRBV20-1 and TRBJ2-1; 8 bases match TRBD2. The CDR3 DNA is TGCAGTGCTAGAACAAGCGGGGGCAGGACCAATGAGCAGTTCTTC. Its protein product is CSARTSGGRTNEQFF.